This T cell receptor (beta chain) was profiled in a study of tumor-infiltrating lymphocytes in oesophageal squamous cell carcinoma. V was clipped by 4 bases and J by 5 bases; unmatched bases: 13. Germline CDR1 is SGHTA and CDR2 is FQGNSA. The CDR3 length is 17 residues. TCRdb ran MiXCR on the PCR reads and lists one entry per CDR3 protein. This sample has 20,000 to 25,000 distinct CDR3 sequences, with approximately 34% found just once. This clonotype was obtained from a female donor with esophageal squamous cell carcinoma. The rearrangement links TRBV7-2 to TRBJ2-3, with 9 bases identical to TRBD2. Source material: esophageal tumor tissue. The CDR3 nucleotides read TGTGCCAGCAGCTCTTCCTATTTGCGGGGGGGCCGAGATACGCAGTATTTT. Its protein product is CASSSSYLRGGRDTQYF.